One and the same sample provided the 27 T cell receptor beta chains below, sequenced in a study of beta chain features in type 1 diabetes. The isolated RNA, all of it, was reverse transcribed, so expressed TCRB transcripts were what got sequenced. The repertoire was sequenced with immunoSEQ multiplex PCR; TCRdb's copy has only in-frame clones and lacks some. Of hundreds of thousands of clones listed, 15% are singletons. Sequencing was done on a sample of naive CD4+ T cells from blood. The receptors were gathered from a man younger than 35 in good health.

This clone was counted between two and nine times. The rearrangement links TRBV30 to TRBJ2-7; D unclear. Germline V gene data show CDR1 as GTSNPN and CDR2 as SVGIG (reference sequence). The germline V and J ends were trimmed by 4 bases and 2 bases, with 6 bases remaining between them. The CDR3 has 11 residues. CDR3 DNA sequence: TGTGCCTGGAAACGAACCTACGAGCAGTACTTC. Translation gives CAWKRTYEQYF.

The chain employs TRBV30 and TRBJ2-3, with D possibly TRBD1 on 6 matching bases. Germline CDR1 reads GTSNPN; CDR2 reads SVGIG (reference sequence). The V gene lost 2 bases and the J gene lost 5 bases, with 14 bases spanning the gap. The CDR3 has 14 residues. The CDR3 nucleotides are TGTGCCTGGAGTATGGGGACAAATAGAGATACGCAGTATTTT. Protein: CAWSMGTNRDTQYF.

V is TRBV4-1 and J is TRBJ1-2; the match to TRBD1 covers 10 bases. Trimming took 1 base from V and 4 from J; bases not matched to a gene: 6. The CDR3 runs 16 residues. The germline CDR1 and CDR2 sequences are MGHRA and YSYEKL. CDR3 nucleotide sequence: TGCGCCAGCAGCCAAGCGGGACAGGGGATCTTCTATGGCTACACCTTC. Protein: CASSQAGQGIFYGYTF.

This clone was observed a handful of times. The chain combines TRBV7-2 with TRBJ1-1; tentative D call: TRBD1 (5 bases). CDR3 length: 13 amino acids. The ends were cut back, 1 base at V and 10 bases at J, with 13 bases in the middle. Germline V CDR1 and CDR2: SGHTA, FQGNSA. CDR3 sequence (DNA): TGTGCCAGCAGCTTAGGCGGCAGGAGGGGAGCTTTCTTT. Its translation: CASSLGGRRGAFF.

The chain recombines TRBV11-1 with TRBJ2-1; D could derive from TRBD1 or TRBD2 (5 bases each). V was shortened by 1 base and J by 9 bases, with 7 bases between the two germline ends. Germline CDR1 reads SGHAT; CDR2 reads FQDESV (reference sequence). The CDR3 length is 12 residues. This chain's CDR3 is CASSLDGGEQFF. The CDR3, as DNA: TGTGCCAGCAGCTTAGATGGGGGTGAGCAGTTCTTC.

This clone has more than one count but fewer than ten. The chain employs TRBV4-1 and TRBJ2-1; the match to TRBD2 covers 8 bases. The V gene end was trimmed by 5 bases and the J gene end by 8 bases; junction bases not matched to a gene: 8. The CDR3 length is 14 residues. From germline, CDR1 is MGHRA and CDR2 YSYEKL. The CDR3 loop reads CASSYRLARDEQFF. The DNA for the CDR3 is TGCGCCAGCAGCTACAGACTAGCGCGGGATGAGCAGTTCTTC.

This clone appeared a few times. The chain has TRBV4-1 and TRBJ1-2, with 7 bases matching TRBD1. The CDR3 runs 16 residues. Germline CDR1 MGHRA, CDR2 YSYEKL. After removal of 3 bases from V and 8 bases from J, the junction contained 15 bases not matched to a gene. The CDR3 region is CASSQSKTTGERGYTF. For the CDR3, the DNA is TGCGCCAGCAGCCAGTCGAAGACCACAGGGGAGCGGGGCTACACCTTC.

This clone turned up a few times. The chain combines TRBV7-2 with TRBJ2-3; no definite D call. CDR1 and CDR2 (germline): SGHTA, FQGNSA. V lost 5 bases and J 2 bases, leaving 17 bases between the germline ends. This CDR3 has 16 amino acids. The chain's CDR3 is CASSDPFADPTDTQYF. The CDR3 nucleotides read TGTGCCAGCAGCGACCCTTTTGCGGACCCCACAGATACGCAGTATTTT.

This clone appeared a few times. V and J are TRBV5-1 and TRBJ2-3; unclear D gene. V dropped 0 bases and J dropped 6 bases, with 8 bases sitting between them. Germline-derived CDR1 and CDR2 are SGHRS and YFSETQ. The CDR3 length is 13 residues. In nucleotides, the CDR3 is TGCGCCAGCAGCTTGGGGGCTGGGGATACGCAGTATTTT. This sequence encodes CASSLGAGDTQYF.

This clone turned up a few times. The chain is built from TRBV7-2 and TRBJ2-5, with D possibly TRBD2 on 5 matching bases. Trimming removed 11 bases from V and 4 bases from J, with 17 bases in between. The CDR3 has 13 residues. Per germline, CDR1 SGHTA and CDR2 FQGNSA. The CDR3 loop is CASGSSSGETQYF. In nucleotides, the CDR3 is TGTGCCTCCGGGTCTAGCTCTGGAGAGACCCAGTACTTC.

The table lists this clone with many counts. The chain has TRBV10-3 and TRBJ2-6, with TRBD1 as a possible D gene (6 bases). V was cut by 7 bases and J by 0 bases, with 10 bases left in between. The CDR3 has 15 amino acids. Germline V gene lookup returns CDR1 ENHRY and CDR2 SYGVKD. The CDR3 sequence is CAINRQVSGANVLTF. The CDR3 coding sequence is TGTGCCATCAATAGACAGGTCTCTGGGGCCAACGTCCTGACTTTC.

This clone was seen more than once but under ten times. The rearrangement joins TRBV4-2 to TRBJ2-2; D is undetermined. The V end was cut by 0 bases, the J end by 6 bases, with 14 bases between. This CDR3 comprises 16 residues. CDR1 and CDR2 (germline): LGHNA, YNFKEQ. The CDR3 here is CASSQDYDQPAGELFF. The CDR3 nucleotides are TGTGCCAGCAGCCAAGACTATGACCAGCCGGCCGGGGAGCTGTTTTTT.

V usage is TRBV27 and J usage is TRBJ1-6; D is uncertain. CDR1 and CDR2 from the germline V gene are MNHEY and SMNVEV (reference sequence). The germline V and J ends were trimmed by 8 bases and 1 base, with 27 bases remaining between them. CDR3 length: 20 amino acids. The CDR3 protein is CASSFRRPRALRSYNSPLHF. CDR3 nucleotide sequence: TGTGCCAGCTCCTTCAGGCGCCCGAGGGCACTTCGGTCCTATAATTCACCCCTCCACTTT.

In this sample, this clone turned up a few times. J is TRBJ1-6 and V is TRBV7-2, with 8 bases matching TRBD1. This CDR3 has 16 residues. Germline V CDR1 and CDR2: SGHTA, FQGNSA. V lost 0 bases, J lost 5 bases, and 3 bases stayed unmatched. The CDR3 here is CASSLATGGDNSPLHF. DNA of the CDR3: TGTGCCAGCAGCTTAGCAACAGGGGGAGATAATTCACCCCTCCACTTT.

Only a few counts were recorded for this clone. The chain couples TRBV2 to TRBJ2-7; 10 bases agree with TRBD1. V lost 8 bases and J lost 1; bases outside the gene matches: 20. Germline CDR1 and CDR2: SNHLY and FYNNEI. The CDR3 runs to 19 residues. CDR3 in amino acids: CASCWPRDRGLFSSYEQYF. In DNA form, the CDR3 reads TGTGCCAGCTGTTGGCCCCGGGACAGGGGCCTATTTTCTTCCTACGAGCAGTACTTC.

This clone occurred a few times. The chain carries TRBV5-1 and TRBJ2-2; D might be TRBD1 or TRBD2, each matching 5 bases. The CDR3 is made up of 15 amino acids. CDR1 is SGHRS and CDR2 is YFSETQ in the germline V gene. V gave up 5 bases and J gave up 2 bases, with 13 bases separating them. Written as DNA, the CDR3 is TGCGCCAGCAGATCTCTAGGGACCAACACCGGGGAGCTGTTTTTT. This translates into CASRSLGTNTGELFF.

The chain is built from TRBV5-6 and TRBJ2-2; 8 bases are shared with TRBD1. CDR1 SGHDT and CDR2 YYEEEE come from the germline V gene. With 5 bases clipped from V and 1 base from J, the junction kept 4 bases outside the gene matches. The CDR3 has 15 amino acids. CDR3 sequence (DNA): TGTGCCAGCAGGGCCGGGACAGGGAACACCGGGGAGCTGTTTTTT. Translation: CASRAGTGNTGELFF.

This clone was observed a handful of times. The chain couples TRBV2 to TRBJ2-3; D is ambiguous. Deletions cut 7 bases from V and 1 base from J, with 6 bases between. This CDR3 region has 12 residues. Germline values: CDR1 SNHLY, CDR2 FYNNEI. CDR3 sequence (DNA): TGTGCCAGCACGGGTGGCACAGATACGCAGTATTTT. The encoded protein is CASTGGTDTQYF.

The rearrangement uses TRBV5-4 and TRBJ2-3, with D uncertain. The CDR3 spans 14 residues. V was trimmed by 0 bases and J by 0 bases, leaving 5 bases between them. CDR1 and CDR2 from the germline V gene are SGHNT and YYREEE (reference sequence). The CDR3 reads CASSLDPSTDTQYF. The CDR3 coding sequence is TGTGCCAGCAGCTTGGATCCCAGCACAGATACGCAGTATTTT.

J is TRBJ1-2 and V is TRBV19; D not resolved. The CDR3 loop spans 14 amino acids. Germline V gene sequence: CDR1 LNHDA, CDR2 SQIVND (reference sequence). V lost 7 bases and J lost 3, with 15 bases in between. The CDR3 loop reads CASTADGAYYGYTF. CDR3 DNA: TGTGCCAGTACCGCCGACGGTGCCTACTATGGCTACACCTTC.

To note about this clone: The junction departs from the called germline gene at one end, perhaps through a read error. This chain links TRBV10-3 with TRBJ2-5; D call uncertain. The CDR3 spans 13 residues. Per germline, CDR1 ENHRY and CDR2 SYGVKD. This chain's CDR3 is CASSDTQGFTQYF. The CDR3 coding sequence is TGTGCCAGCAGTGACACACAAGGTTTTACCCAGTACTTC.

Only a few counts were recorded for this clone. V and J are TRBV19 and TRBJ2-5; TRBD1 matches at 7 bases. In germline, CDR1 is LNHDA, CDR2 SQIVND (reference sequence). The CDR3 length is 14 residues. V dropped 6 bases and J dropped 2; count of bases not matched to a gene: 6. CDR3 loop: CASSLRRGQETQYF. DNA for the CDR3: TGTGCCAGTAGCCTCCGCAGGGGGCAAGAGACCCAGTACTTC.

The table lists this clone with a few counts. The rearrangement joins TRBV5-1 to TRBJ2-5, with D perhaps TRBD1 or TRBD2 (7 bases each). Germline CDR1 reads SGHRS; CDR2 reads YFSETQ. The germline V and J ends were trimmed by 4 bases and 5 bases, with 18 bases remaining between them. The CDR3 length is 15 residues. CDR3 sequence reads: CASSPRAGGAETQYF. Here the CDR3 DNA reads TGCGCCAGCAGCCCTCGTGCAGGGGGGGCGGAGACCCAGTACTTC.

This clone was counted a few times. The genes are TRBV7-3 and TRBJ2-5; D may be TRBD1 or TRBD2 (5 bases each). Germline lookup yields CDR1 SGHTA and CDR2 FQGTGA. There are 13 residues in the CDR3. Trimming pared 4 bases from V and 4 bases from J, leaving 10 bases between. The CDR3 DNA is TGTGCCAGCAGCTCCTCAGGGACAGAGACCCAGTACTTC. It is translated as CASSSSGTETQYF.

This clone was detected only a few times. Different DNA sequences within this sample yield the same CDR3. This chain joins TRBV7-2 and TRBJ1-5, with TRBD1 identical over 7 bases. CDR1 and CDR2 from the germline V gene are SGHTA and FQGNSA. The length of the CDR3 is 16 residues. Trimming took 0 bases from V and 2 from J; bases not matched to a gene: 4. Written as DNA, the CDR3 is TGTGCCAGCAGCTTAGCGCGAGGGGGCGGCAATCAGCCCCAGCATTTT. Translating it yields CASSLARGGGNQPQHF.

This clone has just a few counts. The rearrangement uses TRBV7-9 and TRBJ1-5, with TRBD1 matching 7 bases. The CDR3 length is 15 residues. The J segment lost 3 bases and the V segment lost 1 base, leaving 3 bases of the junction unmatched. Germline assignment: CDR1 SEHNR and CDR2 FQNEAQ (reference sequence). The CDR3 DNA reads TGTGCCAGCAGCTTAGAAGAGGGGGCCAATCAGCCCCAGCATTTT. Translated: CASSLEEGANQPQHF.

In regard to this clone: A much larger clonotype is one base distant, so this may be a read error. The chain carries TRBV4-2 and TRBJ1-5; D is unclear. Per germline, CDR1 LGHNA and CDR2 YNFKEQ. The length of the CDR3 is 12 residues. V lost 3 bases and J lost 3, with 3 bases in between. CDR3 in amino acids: CASSHPNQPQHF. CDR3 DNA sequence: TGTGCCAGCAGCCATCCCAATCAGCCCCAGCATTTT.